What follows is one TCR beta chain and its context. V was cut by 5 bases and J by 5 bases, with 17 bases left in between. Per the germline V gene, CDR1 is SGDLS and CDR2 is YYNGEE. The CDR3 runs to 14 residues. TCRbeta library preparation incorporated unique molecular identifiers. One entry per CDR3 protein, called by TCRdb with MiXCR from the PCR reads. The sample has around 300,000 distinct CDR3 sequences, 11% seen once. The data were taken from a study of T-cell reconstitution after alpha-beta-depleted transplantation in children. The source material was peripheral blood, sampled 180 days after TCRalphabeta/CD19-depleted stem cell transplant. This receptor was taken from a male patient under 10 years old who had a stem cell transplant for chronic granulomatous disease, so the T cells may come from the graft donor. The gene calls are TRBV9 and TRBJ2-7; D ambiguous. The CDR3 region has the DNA TGTGCCAGCAGTTATTTCGGGTCAGATGACGAGCAGTACTTC. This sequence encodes CASSYFGSDDEQYF. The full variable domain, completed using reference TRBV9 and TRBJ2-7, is DSGVTQTPKHLITATGQRVTLRCSPRSGDLSVYWYQQSLDQGLQFLIQYYNGEERAKGNILERFSAQQFPDLHSELNLSSLELGDSALYFCASSYFGSDDEQYFGPGTRLTVT.